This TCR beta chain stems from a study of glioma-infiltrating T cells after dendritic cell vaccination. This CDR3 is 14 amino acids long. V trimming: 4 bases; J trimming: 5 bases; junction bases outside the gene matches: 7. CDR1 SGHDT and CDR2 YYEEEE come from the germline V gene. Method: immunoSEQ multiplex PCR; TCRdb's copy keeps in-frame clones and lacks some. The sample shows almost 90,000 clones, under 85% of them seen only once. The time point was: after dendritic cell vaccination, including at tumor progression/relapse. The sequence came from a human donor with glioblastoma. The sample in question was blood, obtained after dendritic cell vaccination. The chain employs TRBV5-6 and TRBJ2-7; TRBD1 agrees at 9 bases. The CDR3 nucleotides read TGTGCCAGCAGCACCCGGGACAGGGTGAACGAGCAGTACTTC. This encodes CASSTRDRVNEQYF.